This T cell receptor (beta chain) is from a study of response to subunit inactivated influenza vaccine. General study points: Authors proposed each seasonal influenza vaccination draws in few new T cells.

This clonotype was seen only a few times. Its cognate antigen is unknown. TCRdb itself ran the RT-PCR reads through MiXCR, one entry per CDR3 protein. Among more than 700,000 distinct CDR3 sequences listed, 21% were seen once. The clonotype was recovered from a man between 50 and 59 years old who received an inactivated influenza vaccine. The sequenced sample was PBMCs from blood, obtained more than 4 days after vaccination.

CDR3 loop: CATSDVPGPDLPGELFF. The DNA of the CDR3 is TGTGCCACCAGTGATGTGCCGGGACCGGACCTCCCCGGGGAGCTGTTTTTT. The chain couples TRBV24-1 to TRBJ2-2; D possibly uses TRBD1 or TRBD2 (5 bases each). The CDR3 sequence is 17 residues long. Per germline, CDR1 KGHDR and CDR2 SFDVKD. Trimming took off 3 bases at V and 6 bases at J, with 19 bases between the two ends.